These T cell receptor beta chains were read from a single sample in a study of radiation and T cells in renal cell carcinoma. The protocol was immunoSEQ multiplex PCR, while the TCRdb copy is restricted to in-frame clones and leaves out a portion. This sample has tens of thousands of clones, with around 78% found just once. The source material was blood, sampled from a patient whose treatment included radiotherapy and nephrectomy. These receptors were taken from a man in his 60s with renal cell carcinoma. The CDR3 runs from the conserved cysteine through the conserved F or W. The D gene is left open where the match is weak. Clone size is stated in some rows and not others, as once, few, many or a class when expanded.

j_call,d_call,clone_size,v_call,cdr3_aa,cdr3_nt
TRBJ2-1,TRBD1,NA,TRBV19,CASSPPRQGLYNEQFF,TGTGCCAGTAGCCCCCCCCGACAGGGTTTATACAATGAGCAGTTCTTC
TRBJ2-2,NA,once,TRBV7-9,CASFRDSGGELFF,TGTGCCAGCTTCCGGGACAGCGGGGGGGAGCTGTTTTTT
TRBJ1-4,NA,NA,TRBV7-9,CASSLSGEKLFF,TGTGCCAGCAGCTTATCTGGTGAAAAACTGTTTTTT
TRBJ2-3,TRBD2,NA,TRBV6-1,CASSEAHLAGSTDTQYF,TGTGCCAGCAGTGAAGCGCATCTAGCGGGAAGCACAGATACGCAGTATTTT
TRBJ2-1,NA,NA,TRBV7-2,CASSLGTTYNEQFF,TGTGCCAGCAGCTTAGGGACTACCTACAATGAGCAGTTCTTC
TRBJ1-1,TRBD1,NA,TRBV29-1,CSGRQGMNTEAFF,TGCAGCGGAAGACAGGGGATGAACACTGAAGCTTTCTTT
TRBJ2-7,TRBD2,NA,TRBV9,CASSVGEGFYEQYF,TGTGCCAGCAGCGTAGGGGAGGGCTTCTACGAGCAGTACTTC
TRBJ2-3,TRBD1,few,TRBV6-5,CASSSQGIPPDTQYF,TGTGCCAGCAGTTCACAGGGGATACCTCCAGATACGCAGTATTTT
TRBJ1-2,NA,NA,TRBV2,CASSEALYGYTF,TGTGCCAGCAGTGAAGCGCTGTATGGCTACACCTTC
TRBJ1-2,TRBD1,NA,TRBV5-1,CASSLGTGGAYGYTF,TGCGCCAGCAGCTTGGGTACAGGGGGCGCCTATGGCTACACCTTC
TRBJ1-1,NA,NA,TRBV7-9,CASSLVQNTEAFF,TGTGCCAGCAGCTTAGTCCAGAACACTGAAGCTTTCTTT
TRBJ2-1,NA,once,TRBV6-1,CASRESRGPTYGEQFF,TGTGCCAGCAGAGAATCTAGGGGTCCGACCTACGGTGAGCAGTTCTTC
TRBJ1-2,NA,few,TRBV19,CASRGRFRDYGYTF,TGTGCCAGTAGGGGTCGGTTCCGGGACTATGGCTACACCTTC
TRBJ2-1,NA,NA,TRBV2,CASSFTGTPSSYNEQFF,TGTGCCAGCAGCTTCACAGGGACTCCGAGCTCCTACAATGAGCAGTTCTTC
TRBJ2-3,NA,NA,TRBV7-2,CASSLAGYTQYF,TGTGCCAGCAGCTTAGCCGGGTATACGCAGTATTTT
TRBJ2-1,TRBD2,NA,TRBV15,CATSRGTSGVRYREQFF,TGTGCCACCAGCAGAGGAACCAGCGGGGTCCGCTATCGTGAGCAGTTCTTC
TRBJ1-1,NA,NA,TRBV30,CAWSRGGTEAFF,TGTGCCTGGAGCAGGGGTGGCACTGAAGCTTTCTTT
TRBJ1-4,NA,NA,TRBV4-3,CASSQDRTGGSNEKLFF,TGCGCCAGCAGCCAAGATCGAACGGGGGGCTCCAATGAAAAACTGTTTTTT
TRBJ2-6,TRBD1,few,TRBV7-8,CASSLGRTGNVLTF,TGTGCCAGCAGCTTAGGGAGGACAGGCAACGTCCTGACTTTC
TRBJ2-3,NA,NA,TRBV29-1,CSVGAGQSTDTQYF,TGCAGCGTGGGGGCGGGTCAGAGCACAGATACGCAGTATTTT
TRBJ1-1,NA,NA,TRBV7-2,CASSLAGGGLAEAFF,TGTGCCAGCAGCTTAGCCGGGGGGGGGCTGGCTGAAGCTTTCTTT
TRBJ2-3,TRBD2,NA,TRBV10-3,CAISEFQTSGGAKDTQYF,TGTGCCATCAGTGAGTTTCAGACTAGCGGGGGGGCCAAAGATACGCAGTATTTT
TRBJ1-1,NA,NA,TRBV7-6,CASSLGRNTEAFF,TGTGCCAGCAGCTTAGGCAGGAACACTGAAGCTTTCTTT
TRBJ1-1,NA,NA,TRBV5-1,CASSLSGGEAFF,TGCGCCAGCAGCTTGTCAGGAGGTGAAGCTTTCTTT
TRBJ1-2,TRBD1,NA,TRBV4-3,CASSQPGTGAYGYTF,TGCGCCAGCAGCCAGCCCGGGACAGGGGCTTATGGCTACACCTTC
TRBJ1-5,TRBD1,NA,TRBV6-1,CASSEDRGRGQPQHF,TGTGCCAGCAGTGAGGACAGGGGGCGAGGTCAGCCCCAGCATTTT
TRBJ2-1,TRBD2,once,TRBV7-2,CASSLAGPGGNEQFF,TGTGCCAGCAGCTTAGCGGGCCCGGGGGGCAATGAGCAGTTCTTC
TRBJ2-1,TRBD2,NA,TRBV9,CASSVYGRRENEQFF,TGTGCCAGCAGCGTTTACGGGAGGAGGGAGAATGAGCAGTTCTTC
TRBJ1-2,NA,once,TRBV19,CASRISPYGYTF,TGTGCCAGTAGGATTTCCCCCTATGGCTACACCTTC
TRBJ2-5,NA,NA,TRBV30,CAWSVGLAEQETQYF,TGTGCCTGGAGTGTCGGGCTAGCAGAACAAGAGACCCAGTACTTC
TRBJ1-2,TRBD1,NA,TRBV27,CASSLQGALRNYGYTF,TGTGCCAGCAGTTTACAGGGGGCGCTTCGAAACTATGGCTACACCTTC
TRBJ1-1,NA,NA,TRBV15,CATSRVSNTEAFF,TGTGCCACCAGCAGAGTCAGCAACACTGAAGCTTTCTTT
TRBJ2-3,NA,NA,TRBV7-6,CASSLARVGTDTQYF,TGTGCCAGCAGCTTAGCCAGAGTCGGCACAGATACGCAGTATTTT
TRBJ2-1,NA,few,TRBV30,CAWNPGLGVEQFF,TGTGCCTGGAATCCGGGCCTCGGGGTTGAGCAGTTCTTC
TRBJ2-7,TRBD1,NA,TRBV5-5,CASSSSTGVEQYF,TGTGCCAGCAGCAGCAGTACAGGGGTCGAGCAGTACTTC
TRBJ1-4,NA,NA,TRBV6-1,CASITGRGKLFF,TGTGCCAGCATTACAGGGAGGGGAAAACTGTTTTTT
TRBJ2-6,NA,NA,TRBV10-2,CASSTGFSGANVLTF,TGCGCCAGCAGCACAGGGTTCTCTGGGGCCAACGTCCTGACTTTC
TRBJ1-1,TRBD1,few,TRBV6-1,CASVTGGGTEAFF,TGTGCCAGCGTCACAGGGGGGGGAACTGAAGCTTTCTTT
TRBJ1-1,TRBD1,NA,TRBV7-8,CASSLADTGGGTEAFF,TGTGCCAGCAGCTTAGCTGATACAGGGGGCGGCACTGAAGCTTTCTTT
TRBJ1-2,NA,NA,TRBV6-5,CASSYLSAGGNGYTF,TGTGCCAGCAGTTACTTATCGGCAGGCGGCAACGGCTACACCTTC
TRBJ2-5,NA,few,TRBV7-2,CASSLIGGGGKETQYF,TGTGCCAGCAGCTTAATAGGGGGAGGTGGAAAAGAGACCCAGTACTTC
TRBJ2-1,NA,once,TRBV11-3,CASSLGGTLEHEQFF,TGTGCCAGCAGCTTAGGCGGGACACTCGAGCATGAGCAGTTCTTC
TRBJ2-5,NA,NA,TRBV7-9,CASSANGETQYF,TGTGCCAGCAGCGCAAACGGGGAGACCCAGTACTTC
TRBJ2-5,TRBD1,few,TRBV19,CASAIRQGAFGTQYF,TGTGCCAGCGCCATAAGACAGGGGGCTTTCGGGACCCAGTACTTC
TRBJ1-5,NA,NA,TRBV2,CASRGDGSNQPQHF,TGTGCCAGCAGGGGGGACGGGAGTAATCAGCCCCAGCATTTT
TRBJ1-1,TRBD1,few,TRBV7-9,CASNWDRNTEAFF,TGTGCCAGCAACTGGGACAGGAACACTGAAGCTTTCTTT
TRBJ2-5,NA,once,TRBV19,CASSMNIGVQETQYF,TGTGCCAGTAGTATGAATATCGGGGTTCAAGAGACCCAGTACTTC
TRBJ2-7,NA,NA,TRBV29-1,CSAGTVSEQYF,TGCAGCGCCGGCACGGTGAGCGAGCAGTACTTC
TRBJ2-3,TRBD2,NA,TRBV10-1,CASSAGLAGVTQYF,TGCGCCAGCAGTGCGGGACTAGCGGGAGTTACGCAGTATTTT
TRBJ1-2,NA,NA,TRBV29-1,CSVEIGYTF,TGCAGCGTTGAGATTGGCTACACCTTC
TRBJ1-1,NA,NA,TRBV11-2,CASSLDLVLNTEAFF,TGTGCCAGCAGCTTAGATTTGGTGCTGAACACTGAAGCTTTCTTT
TRBJ2-1,TRBD2,NA,TRBV11-3,CASSPVSSGLNNEQFF,TGTGCCAGCAGCCCGGTCTCTAGCGGGTTAAACAATGAGCAGTTCTTC
TRBJ1-3,NA,NA,TRBV19,CASSTGQISGNTIYF,TGTGCCAGTAGTACTGGACAGATCTCTGGAAACACCATATATTTT
TRBJ1-4,NA,NA,TRBV6-6,CASGHLENLFF,TGTGCCAGCGGCCACCTAGAAAACCTGTTTTTT
TRBJ2-5,NA,few,TRBV5-4,CASSSPVGTAQETQYF,TGTGCCAGCAGCTCCCCCGTCGGGACCGCCCAAGAGACCCAGTACTTC
TRBJ2-1,NA,NA,TRBV4-3,CASSQVSGIYNEQFF,TGCGCCAGCAGCCAAGTATCAGGGATCTACAATGAGCAGTTCTTC
TRBJ2-5,TRBD2,NA,TRBV6-4,CASSDRLAGVRGETQYF,TGTGCCAGCAGTGACCGATTAGCGGGAGTAAGGGGGGAGACCCAGTACTTC
TRBJ2-1,NA,NA,TRBV21-1,CASSKGRISGTGFDEQFF,TGTGCCAGCAGCAAAGGACGGATTTCCGGGACAGGGTTTGATGAGCAGTTCTTC
TRBJ1-2,TRBD1,NA,TRBV19,CASSLGQSGGIGYTF,TGTGCCAGTAGTCTCGGTCAGTCAGGGGGCATCGGCTACACCTTC